This paragraph covers one T cell receptor (beta chain) sequence. Its specificity is unknown. The data stem from a study of OX40 agonist ivuxolimab in advanced cancers. Study-wide background: Clinicians treated patients with ivuxolimab, an agonistic anti-OX40 (CD134) antibody. General study points: Clonal expansion in partial responders at 0.1-3.0 mg/kg ranked among the lowest. Relative to CD4+, CD8+ T cells held more expanded clones on average.

Here immunoSEQ multiplex PCR was the method, and the copy in TCRdb shows in-frame clones only, minus some. The sample lists about 79,000 clones; about nine tenths were seen once. This CDR3 is built from 18 residues. Trimming cost V 2 bases and J 0 bases; bases outside gene matches: 8. Germline CDR1 reads SGHVS; CDR2 reads FQNEAQ. The source of this sequence is an adult with an advanced solid tumor such as melanoma, head and neck, liver or kidney cancer. Sample: CD4+ or CD8+ T cells sorted from blood, taken in a trial of the OX40 agonist ivuxolimab. The V gene is TRBV7-8, the J gene TRBJ2-3, with 10 nucleotides matching TRBD2. In DNA, the CDR3 is TGTGCCAGCAGCTTAATCCTAGCGGGGGAGGGGAGCACAGATACGCAGTATTTT. Its protein product is CASSLILAGEGSTDTQYF.